A selection of T cell receptor beta chains follows, all from one sample in a study of response to subunit inactivated influenza vaccine. MiXCR, run by TCRdb on the RT-PCR reads, gives a single entry per CDR3 protein. The sample consists of more than 450,000 distinct CDR3 sequences, about 11% of them appearing once. Sequenced here: PBMCs from blood, sampled on the day of vaccination. These receptors originate from a man aged 45-65 years who received an inactivated influenza vaccine. The CDR3 runs from the conserved cysteine through the conserved F or W. The D gene is left open where the match is weak. Expanded clones are given a class, and other clones once, few, many or no size at all.

D,J,size,V,CDR3,DNA
.,TRBJ2-1,few,TRBV6-2/TRBV6-3,CASSTRDLRHEQFF,TGTGCCAGCAGTACCCGGGACCTACGACATGAGCAGTTCTTC
TRBD1,TRBJ2-7,.,TRBV4-3,CASSREDRGYEQYF,TGCGCCAGCAGCCGGGAGGACAGGGGTTACGAGCAGTACTTC
TRBD1,TRBJ1-2,few,TRBV6-5,CASSNIGGWGYTF,TGTGCCAGCAGTAACATAGGGGGCTGGGGCTACACCTTC
.,TRBJ1-4,few,TRBV7-9,CASSSLGSEKLFF,TGTGCCAGCAGCTCACTGGGAAGCGAAAAACTGTTTTTT
.,TRBJ1-5,.,TRBV6-2/TRBV6-3,CASSYSGKAWQPQHF,TGTGCCAGCAGTTACTCCGGTAAGGCTTGGCAGCCCCAGCATTTT
TRBD2,TRBJ2-2,few,TRBV6-2/TRBV6-3,CASCLLLRLAGGGTGELFF,TGTGCCAGCTGCCTACTCCTCAGGCTAGCGGGAGGAGGCACCGGGGAGCTGTTTTTT
.,TRBJ2-5,.,TRBV12-3/TRBV12-4,CASSFFGVSPETQYF,TGTGCCAGCAGTTTTTTTGGGGTATCTCCAGAGACCCAGTACTTC
.,TRBJ2-5,.,TRBV20-1,CSYTTQETQYF,TGCAGCTACACGACCCAAGAGACCCAGTACTTC
.,TRBJ2-1,few,TRBV4-3,CASSPDPPGGVYNEQFF,TGCGCCAGCAGCCCAGACCCCCCGGGGGGCGTTTACAATGAGCAGTTCTTC
.,TRBJ2-3,.,TRBV5-1,CASSLDGVVSDTQYF,TGCGCCAGCAGCTTGGACGGGGTCGTGTCAGATACGCAGTATTTT
.,TRBJ2-5,many,TRBV24-1,CATSDATLKTQYF,TGTGCCACCAGTGATGCAACCCTAAAGACCCAGTACTTC
.,TRBJ2-3,few,TRBV5-1,CASSLDAIGADTQYF,TGCGCCAGCAGCTTGGACGCCATAGGGGCAGATACGCAGTATTTT
.,TRBJ2-7,.,TRBV7-2,CASSLGVGADEQYF,TGTGCCAGCAGCTTAGGCGTTGGTGCCGACGAGCAGTACTTC
.,TRBJ1-2,.,TRBV4-2,CASSQGDGQYGYTF,TGTGCCAGCAGCCAAGGTGACGGACAATATGGCTACACCTTC
TRBD2,TRBJ2-1,.,TRBV20-1,CSAREGTTPGNEQFF,TGCAGTGCTAGAGAAGGGACTACGCCGGGGAATGAGCAGTTCTTC
.,TRBJ2-7,.,TRBV10-3,CAISEGQGDEQYF,TGTGCCATCAGTGAGGGGCAGGGCGACGAGCAGTACTTC
.,TRBJ1-2,many,TRBV12-3/TRBV12-4,CASSPAGRANYGYTF,TGTGCCAGCAGCCCAGCAGGCAGGGCTAACTATGGCTACACCTTC
.,TRBJ2-2,many,TRBV5-6,CASSLGGTMSGELFF,TGTGCCAGCAGCTTGGGCGGGACCATGTCCGGGGAGCTGTTTTTT
.,TRBJ1-4,.,TRBV7-2,CASSLAGSATNEKLFF,TGTGCCAGCAGCTTAGCAGGGAGCGCAACTAATGAAAAACTGTTTTTT
.,TRBJ1-1,few,TRBV29-1,CSVDSPLRTEAFF,TGCAGCGTTGATTCCCCATTAAGGACTGAAGCTTTCTTT
TRBD2,TRBJ2-2,.,TRBV4-3,CASSQGTSGRRELFF,TGCGCCAGCAGCCAGGGGACTAGCGGGAGGCGGGAGCTGTTTTTT
TRBD1,TRBJ1-5,few,TRBV12-3/TRBV12-4,CASSLKGQGNSNQPQHF,TGTGCCAGCAGTTTAAAGGGACAGGGTAATAGCAATCAGCCCCAGCATTTT
.,TRBJ1-1,many,TRBV3-1,CASSVLNTEAFF,TGTGCCAGCTCAGTCCTGAACACTGAAGCTTTCTTT
TRBD1,TRBJ2-1,once,TRBV6-5,CASSSPGTGNHEQFF,TGTGCCAGCAGTTCTCCCGGGACAGGGAACCATGAGCAGTTCTTC
.,TRBJ1-1,.,TRBV27,CASSSRQWNTEAFF,TGTGCCAGCAGTTCCAGGCAATGGAACACTGAAGCTTTCTTT
.,TRBJ1-6,many,TRBV4-3,CASSQYPQGHLNSPLHF,TGCGCCAGCAGCCAATACCCTCAGGGCCACCTAAATTCACCCCTCCACTTT
TRBD1,TRBJ1-3,few,TRBV28,CASSRPGQGVGFGNTIYF,TGTGCCAGCAGCCGCCCGGGACAGGGAGTGGGCTTTGGAAACACCATATATTTT
TRBD1,TRBJ2-4,.,TRBV11-2,CASSLTGTGAIEAKNIQYF,TGTGCCAGCAGCTTAACCGGGACAGGGGCTATAGAGGCCAAAAACATTCAGTACTTC
.,TRBJ2-1,.,TRBV12-3/TRBV12-4,CASSLSVTLWRDDNNEQFF,TGTGCCAGCAGTTTAAGTGTAACTTTGTGGAGGGACGATAACAATGAGCAGTTCTTC
.,TRBJ2-7,few,TRBV7-9,CASSSQRSYEQYF,TGTGCCAGCAGCTCACAGCGTTCCTACGAGCAGTACTTC
.,TRBJ1-5,few,TRBV28,CASMTGAGGNQPQHF,TGTGCCAGCATGACCGGGGCAGGGGGCAATCAGCCCCAGCATTTT
TRBD2,TRBJ2-5,.,TRBV20-1,CSARAPAGVVETQYF,TGCAGTGCTAGAGCCCCCGCGGGAGTGGTGGAGACCCAGTACTTC
.,TRBJ2-2,many,TRBV15,CATSNAGELFF,TGTGCCACCAGCAACGCCGGGGAGCTGTTTTTT
.,TRBJ1-1,.,TRBV12-3/TRBV12-4,CASSLWEADTEAFF,TGTGCCAGCAGTTTATGGGAGGCGGACACTGAAGCTTTCTTT
.,TRBJ2-3,.,TRBV4-3,CASSRTRGLALTQYF,TGCGCCAGCAGCCGAACGAGGGGCCTAGCCCTAACGCAGTATTTT
.,TRBJ1-4,few,TRBV6-1,CASRQEFANEKLFF,TGTGCCAGCAGGCAGGAATTTGCTAATGAAAAACTGTTTTTT
.,TRBJ2-7,.,TRBV27,CVSRGADRTTYEQYF,TGTGTCAGCCGAGGGGCCGACAGGACTACTTACGAGCAGTACTTC
.,TRBJ2-6,few,TRBV28,CASRTGGSLLSGANVLTF,TGTGCCAGTAGAACGGGTGGCAGTCTACTCTCTGGGGCCAACGTCCTGACTTTC
.,TRBJ2-7,few,TRBV15,CATSRSGDSAYEQYF,TGTGCCACCAGCAGAAGTGGTGACAGCGCCTACGAGCAGTACTTC
TRBD1,TRBJ2-2,few,TRBV28,CASRKGQGLTGELFF,TGTGCCAGCAGGAAAGGACAGGGGCTCACCGGGGAGCTGTTTTTT
.,TRBJ2-5,few,TRBV5-1,CASSFQTGQETQYF,TGCGCCAGCAGCTTTCAGACAGGCCAAGAGACCCAGTACTTC
.,TRBJ2-2,few,TRBV18,CASSPLDGPANTGELFF,TGTGCCAGCTCACCACTCGACGGTCCTGCGAACACCGGGGAGCTGTTTTTT
.,TRBJ2-5,.,TRBV4-1,CASSHPDPGETQYF,TGCGCCAGCAGCCATCCCGATCCAGGAGAGACCCAGTACTTC
TRBD1,TRBJ2-1,.,TRBV6-2/TRBV6-3,CASSFLQGQVAPNEQFF,TGTGCCAGCAGTTTCCTACAAGGACAGGTCGCGCCTAATGAGCAGTTCTTC
.,TRBJ1-3,few,TRBV5-1,CASSFLTRYPIYF,TGCGCCAGCAGCTTTCTTACGCGCTACCCCATATATTTT
TRBD1,TRBJ2-2,many,TRBV10-2,CASRQGARGTGELFF,TGCGCCAGCAGACAGGGGGCGCGGGGCACCGGGGAGCTGTTTTTT
TRBD2,TRBJ2-1,.,TRBV6-2/TRBV6-3,CASSYSAGGLYNEQFF,TGTGCCAGCAGTTACTCCGCGGGAGGGCTCTACAATGAGCAGTTCTTC
.,TRBJ2-2,few,TRBV7-9,CASSALAPNTGELFF,TGTGCCAGCAGCGCTTTAGCGCCGAACACCGGGGAGCTGTTTTTT
TRBD2,TRBJ2-2,.,TRBV4-3,CASSQDVSGTGELFF,TGCGCCAGCAGCCAAGACGTTAGCGGGACCGGGGAGCTGTTTTTT
.,TRBJ2-7,.,TRBV10-3,CAISESRGAYEQYF,TGTGCCATCAGTGAGTCCAGGGGGGCCTACGAGCAGTACTTC
TRBD1,TRBJ2-7,.,TRBV18,CASSPPSNPGQGLREQYF,TGTGCCAGCTCACCACCTTCAAATCCGGGACAGGGTTTAAGGGAGCAGTACTTC
.,TRBJ2-1,.,TRBV12-3/TRBV12-4,CASRPSGSYSNEQFF,TGTGCCAGCAGACCCAGTGGTTCGTATTCCAATGAGCAGTTCTTC
TRBD2,TRBJ2-3,.,TRBV28,CASSLAGLAGRDTQYF,TGTGCCAGCAGTTTAGCTGGACTAGCGGGGAGAGATACGCAGTATTTT
.,TRBJ2-1,few,TRBV6-5,CASRGQGEQFF,TGTGCCAGCAGAGGGCAGGGGGAGCAGTTCTTC
TRBD2,TRBJ2-1,.,TRBV24-1,CATSDSLRLAGDNEQFF,TGTGCCACCAGTGATTCGCTTAGACTAGCGGGAGATAATGAGCAGTTCTTC
TRBD1,TRBJ2-7,.,TRBV20-1,CSANGQGPAGHEQYF,TGCAGTGCTAACGGACAGGGACCAGCCGGGCACGAGCAGTACTTC
TRBD2,TRBJ2-1,many,TRBV25-1,CASSEHGRAGNEQFF,TGTGCCAGCAGTGAACACGGGAGGGCCGGCAATGAGCAGTTCTTC
TRBD2,TRBJ2-2,.,TRBV28,CASRGTSGETGNTGELFF,TGTGCCAGCCGCGGGACTAGCGGGGAGACTGGGAACACCGGGGAGCTGTTTTTT
.,TRBJ2-7,.,TRBV24-1,CATSDSRVLGYEQYF,TGTGCCACCAGTGATTCCAGGGTACTCGGCTACGAGCAGTACTTC